This T cell receptor (beta chain) was documented in a study of patients and donors after allogeneic stem cell transplantation. CDR1 SGDLS and CDR2 YYNGEE come from the germline V gene. Between the trimmed V and J ends, which lost 4 bases and 0 bases, there was a span of 14 bases. The CDR3 sequence is 16 residues long. TCRdb independently ran MiXCR on the RT-PCR reads; one entry per CDR3 protein. The sample shows some 160,000 distinct CDR3 sequences, approximately 22% of them seen only once. Sequenced sample: blood, either unsorted or a sorted T cell fraction (not recorded which). V usage is TRBV9 and J usage is TRBJ2-1, with D perhaps matching TRBD2 (5 bases). The sequence came from a human donor who was either an allogeneic HSCT recipient or a stem cell or donor lymphocyte infusion donor (not recorded which). It is not recorded whose cells these are; they may come from a transplant donor. This chain's CDR3 is CASSIGGLSSYNEQFF. The CDR3 coding sequence is TGTGCCAGCAGCATTGGCGGACTGAGCTCCTACAATGAGCAGTTCTTC. The whole variable domain, remainder taken from reference TRBV9 and TRBJ2-1, is DSGVTQTPKHLITATGQRVTLRCSPRSGDLSVYWYQQSLDQGLQFLIQYYNGEERAKGNILERFSAQQFPDLHSELNLSSLELGDSALYFCASSIGGLSSYNEQFFGPGTRLTVL.